Many counts were recorded for the clone carrying this T cell receptor beta chain. The making of cDNA relied on 5'RACE with 10-nucleotide random UMIs. Per sequencing run, 15-18 subjects together gave over 180 million TCR-beta sequences. One entry per CDR3 protein results from TCRdb running MiXCR on the 5' RACE reads. The sample records roughly 100,000 distinct CDR3 sequences, roughly 4% being singletons. This CDR3 is built from 17 residues. Germline-derived CDR1 and CDR2 are MNHEY and SVGEGT. The V segment lost 1 base and the J segment 0 bases; nucleotides outside the gene matches: 6. For the unsorted libraries, 2 million PBMCs stored at -80 C served as input. The data originate from a study of neurological immune-mediated disorders. Study-wide background: Of the approximately 35 patients with multiple sclerosis, some 31 had relapsing-remitting MS, whereas the remaining 3 had secondary progressive MS.

The sequenced sample was PBMCs. This chain uses TRBV6-2 or TRBV6-3 with TRBJ1-3; the match to TRBD1 covers 7 bases. The TCR was taken from a woman between 18 and 29 years old with multiple sclerosis. In DNA form, the CDR3 reads TGTGCCAGCAGTTACTTCTCGACAGGGAGCTCTGGAAACACCATATATTTT. As protein: CASSYFSTGSSGNTIYF.